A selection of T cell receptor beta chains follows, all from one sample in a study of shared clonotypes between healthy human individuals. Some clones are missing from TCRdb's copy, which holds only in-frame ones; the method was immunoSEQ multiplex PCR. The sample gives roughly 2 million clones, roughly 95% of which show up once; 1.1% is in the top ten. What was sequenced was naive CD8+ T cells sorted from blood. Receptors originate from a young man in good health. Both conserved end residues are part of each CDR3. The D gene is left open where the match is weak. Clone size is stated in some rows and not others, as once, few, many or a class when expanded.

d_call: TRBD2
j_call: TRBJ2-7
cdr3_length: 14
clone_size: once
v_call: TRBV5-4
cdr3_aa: CASSTGLAVYEQYF
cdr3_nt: TGTGCCAGCAGCACCGGACTAGCGGTATACGAGCAGTACTTC

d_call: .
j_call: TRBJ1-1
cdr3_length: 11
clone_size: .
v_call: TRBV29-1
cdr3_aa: CSVDMNTEAFF
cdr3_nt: TGCAGCGTAGATATGAACACTGAAGCTTTCTTT

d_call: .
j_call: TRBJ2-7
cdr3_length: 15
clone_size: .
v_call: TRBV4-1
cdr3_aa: CASSQGETFSYEQYF
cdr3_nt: TGCGCCAGCAGCCAAGGGGAGACTTTCTCCTACGAGCAGTACTTC

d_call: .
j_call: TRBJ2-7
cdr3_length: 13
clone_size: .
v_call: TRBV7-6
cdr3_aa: CASSLSGSYEQYF
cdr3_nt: TGTGCCAGCAGCCTAAGCGGGTCCTACGAGCAGTACTTC

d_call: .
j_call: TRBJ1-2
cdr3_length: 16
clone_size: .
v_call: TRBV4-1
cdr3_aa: CASSPDAGEGDYGYTF
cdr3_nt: TGCGCCAGCAGCCCCGACGCAGGGGAAGGGGACTATGGCTACACCTTC

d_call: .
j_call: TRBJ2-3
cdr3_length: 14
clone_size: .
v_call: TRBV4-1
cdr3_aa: CASSQADRTDTQYF
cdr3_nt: TGCGCCAGCAGCCAAGCCGACCGCACAGATACGCAGTATTTT

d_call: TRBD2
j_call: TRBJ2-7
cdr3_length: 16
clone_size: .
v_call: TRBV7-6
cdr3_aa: CASSLGYGSGVAEQYF
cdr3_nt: TGTGCCAGCAGCTTAGGGTACGGCAGCGGGGTTGCCGAGCAGTACTTC

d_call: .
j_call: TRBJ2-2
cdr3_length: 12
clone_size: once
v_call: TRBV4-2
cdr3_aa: CASSAEAGELFF
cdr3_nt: TGTGCCAGCAGTGCAGAAGCCGGGGAGCTGTTTTTT

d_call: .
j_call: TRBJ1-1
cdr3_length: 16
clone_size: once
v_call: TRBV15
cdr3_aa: CATSRVPDQNGTEAFF
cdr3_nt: TGTGCCACCAGCAGAGTCCCAGACCAGAATGGCACTGAAGCTTTCTTT

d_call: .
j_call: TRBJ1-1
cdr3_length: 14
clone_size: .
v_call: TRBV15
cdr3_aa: CATSEGVLNTEAFF
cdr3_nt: TGTGCCACCAGCGAGGGGGTTTTAAACACTGAAGCTTTCTTT

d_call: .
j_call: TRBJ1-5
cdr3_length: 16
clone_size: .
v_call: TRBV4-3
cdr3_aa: CASSHPRSGLNSNKHF
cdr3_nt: TGCGCCAGCAGCCACCCCAGGTCGGGACTGAATAGCAATAAGCATTTT

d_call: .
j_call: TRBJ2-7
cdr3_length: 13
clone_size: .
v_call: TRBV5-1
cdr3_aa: CASSLAATYEQYF
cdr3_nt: TGCGCCAGCAGCTTGGCAGCTACCTACGAGCAGTACTTC

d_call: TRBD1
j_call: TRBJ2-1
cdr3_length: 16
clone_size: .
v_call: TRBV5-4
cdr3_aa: CASSLATGGSYNEQFF
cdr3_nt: TGTGCCAGCAGCTTGGCCACAGGGGGCTCCTACAATGAGCAGTTCTTC

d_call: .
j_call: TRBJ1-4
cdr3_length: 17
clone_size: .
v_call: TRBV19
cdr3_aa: CASSMDYRVDRHEKLFF
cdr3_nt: TGTGCCAGTAGTATGGACTACAGGGTGGACCGTCATGAAAAACTGTTTTTT

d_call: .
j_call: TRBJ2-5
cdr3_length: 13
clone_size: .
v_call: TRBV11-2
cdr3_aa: CASSLFGDTAQYF
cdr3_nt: TGTGCCAGCAGCTTATTCGGGGATACGGCCCAGTACTTC

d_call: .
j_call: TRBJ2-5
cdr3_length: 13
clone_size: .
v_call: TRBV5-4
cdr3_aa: CASSLDDGETQYF
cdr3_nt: TGTGCCAGCAGCTTGGACGACGGAGAGACCCAGTACTTC

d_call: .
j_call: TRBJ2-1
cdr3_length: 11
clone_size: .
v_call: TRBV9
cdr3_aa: CASSADYEQFF
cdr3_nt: TGTGCCAGCAGCGCGGACTATGAGCAGTTCTTC

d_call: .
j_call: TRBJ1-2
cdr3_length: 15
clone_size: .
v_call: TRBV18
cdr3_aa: CASSPTGAMDYGYTF
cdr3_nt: TGTGCCAGCTCACCAACGGGGGCGATGGACTATGGCTACACCTTC

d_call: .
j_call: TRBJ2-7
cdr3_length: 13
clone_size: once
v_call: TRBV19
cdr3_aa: CASTPGVGYEQYF
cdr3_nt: TGTGCCAGTACCCCCGGGGTTGGCTACGAGCAGTACTTC

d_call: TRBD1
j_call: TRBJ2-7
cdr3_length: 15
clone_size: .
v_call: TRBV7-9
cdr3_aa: CASSGWTGATDEQYF
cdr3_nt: TGTGCCAGCAGCGGCTGGACAGGGGCGACCGACGAGCAGTACTTC

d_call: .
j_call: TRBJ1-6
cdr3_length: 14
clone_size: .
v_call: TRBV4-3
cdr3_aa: CASSQEQGGSPLHF
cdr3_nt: TGCGCCAGCAGCCAAGAACAGGGAGGTTCACCCCTCCACTTT

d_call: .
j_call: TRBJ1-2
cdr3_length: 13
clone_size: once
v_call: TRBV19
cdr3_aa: CANSPRSSYGYTF
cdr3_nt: TGTGCCAATAGCCCCCGGTCGAGCTATGGCTACACCTTC

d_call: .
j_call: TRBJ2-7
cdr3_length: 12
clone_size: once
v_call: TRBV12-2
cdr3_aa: CASRSPGYEQYF
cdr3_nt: TGTGCAAGTCGCTCCCCGGGCTACGAGCAGTACTTC

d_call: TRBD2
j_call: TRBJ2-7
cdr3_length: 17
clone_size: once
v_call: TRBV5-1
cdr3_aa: CASSLVVGLAATYEQYF
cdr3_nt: TGCGCCAGCAGCTTGGTGGTTGGACTAGCGGCGACCTACGAGCAGTACTTC

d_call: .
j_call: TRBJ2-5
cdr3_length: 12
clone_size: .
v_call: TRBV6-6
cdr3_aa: CASAEQQETQYF
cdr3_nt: TGTGCCAGCGCAGAACAGCAAGAGACCCAGTACTTC

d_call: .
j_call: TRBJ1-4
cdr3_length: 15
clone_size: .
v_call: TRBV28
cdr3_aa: CASNGLQVSREKLFF
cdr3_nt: TGTGCCAGCAACGGATTACAAGTTTCCCGGGAAAAACTGTTTTTT

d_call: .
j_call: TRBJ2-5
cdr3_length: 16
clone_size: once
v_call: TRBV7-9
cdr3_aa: CASSLASGDTQETQYF
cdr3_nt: TGTGCCAGCAGCTTAGCCAGTGGAGACACCCAAGAGACCCAGTACTTC

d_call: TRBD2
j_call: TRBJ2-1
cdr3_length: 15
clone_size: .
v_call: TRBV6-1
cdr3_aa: CASVTGTSGYNEQFF
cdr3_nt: TGTGCCAGCGTTACCGGGACTAGCGGCTACAATGAGCAGTTCTTC

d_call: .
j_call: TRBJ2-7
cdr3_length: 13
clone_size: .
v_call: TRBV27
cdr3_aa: CASSSTGYHEQYF
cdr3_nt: TGTGCCAGCAGTTCCACAGGGTACCACGAGCAGTACTTC